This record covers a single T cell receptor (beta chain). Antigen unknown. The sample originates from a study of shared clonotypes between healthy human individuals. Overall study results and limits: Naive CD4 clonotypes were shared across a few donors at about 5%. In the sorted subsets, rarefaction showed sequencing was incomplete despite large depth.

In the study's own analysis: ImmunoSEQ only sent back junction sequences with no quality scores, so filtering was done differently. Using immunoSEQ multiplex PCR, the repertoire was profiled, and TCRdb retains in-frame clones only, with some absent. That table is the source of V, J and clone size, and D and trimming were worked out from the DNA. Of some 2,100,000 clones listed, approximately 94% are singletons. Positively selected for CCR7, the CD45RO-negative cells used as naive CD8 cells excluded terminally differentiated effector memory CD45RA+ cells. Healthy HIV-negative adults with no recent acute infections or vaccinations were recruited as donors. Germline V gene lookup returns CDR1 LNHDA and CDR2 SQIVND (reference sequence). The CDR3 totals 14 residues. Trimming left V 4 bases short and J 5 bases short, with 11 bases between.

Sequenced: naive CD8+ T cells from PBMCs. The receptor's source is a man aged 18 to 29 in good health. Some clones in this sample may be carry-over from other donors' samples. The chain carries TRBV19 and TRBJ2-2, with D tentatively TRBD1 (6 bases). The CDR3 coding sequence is TGTGCCAGTAGTAACAGGGATGGGACCGGGGAGCTGTTTTTT. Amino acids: CASSNRDGTGELFF.